This note documents a single T cell receptor beta chain sequence. This clonotype has only a few counts. This receptor's antigen is unknown. No base quality information exists; no much larger clone differs at one position. The ophthalmopathy patients had moderately to severely active disease, with a Clinical Activity Score of 3 or higher, a NOSPECS grade of 4 or higher, and a disease duration of less than 3 months. Patients were excluded if they had other autoimmune diseases, uncontrolled infections, pregnancy or lactation. Diagnosis was based on clinical symptoms, serum thyroxine, TRAb, thyroid ultrasound and orbital computed tomography. Ficoll-Paque density gradient centrifugation was used to isolate PBMCs from about 10 ml of fresh peripheral blood. Total RNA was extracted using Trizol reagent, and RNA quality was checked on an Agilent 2100 Bioanalyzer. These data are taken from a study of Graves' ophthalmopathy and Graves' hyperthyroidism (dated 2018 in TCRdb). About the study as a whole: Peripheral blood was collected at initial diagnosis, before any treatment. After sampling, hyperthyroidism patients received methimazole starting at 30 mg daily, and ophthalmopathy patients received high-dose intravenous methylprednisolone. T-cell repertoires of thyroid tissue and blood were compared in several hyperthyroidism patients. The study used TCR beta repertoire signatures to distinguish Graves' ophthalmopathy from Graves' hyperthyroidism and to predict progression to ophthalmopathy. To explore V-J signatures that separate ophthalmopathy from hyperthyroidism, a discovery set of about a hundred patients was enrolled, consisting of more than 40 with ophthalmopathy and approximately 60 with stable hyperthyroidism. An independent validation cohort was composed of fewer than 20 hyperthyroidism patients and around 16 patients who later progressed from hyperthyroidism to ophthalmopathy. In total, some 130 blood samples were TCR-sequenced: roughly 45 ophthalmopathy, some 72 hyperthyroidism and about 17 hyperthyroidism-to-ophthalmopathy patients. Here is what the overall study found, with its caveats: Most expanded thyroid clonotypes with a frequency above 0.001 also appeared in blood, which suggests that blood repertoires may reflect the immune response in the thyroid. Ophthalmopathy was separated from stable hyperthyroidism by the 13-signature model with about 85% sensitivity and roughly 83% specificity in cross-validation and with 80%/75% in the test set. No statistical method was used to set the sample size in advance, and the investigators knew which group each participant was assigned to. In validation, the model predicted ophthalmopathy progression with about 71% sensitivity and 72.22% specificity; roughly eleven predicted patients were CT-confirmed with GO in a median of roughly 6.8 months.

CDR1 and CDR2, per the germline V gene, are SGHVS and FQNEAQ. CDR3 length: 14 amino acids, cysteine to phenylalanine. This entry keeps only the CDR3 DNA: 42 bases, framed from base 1. The germline ends are 14 bases apart after V is trimmed by 1 base and J by 8 bases. TCR beta CDR3 regions were amplified from RNA transcripts for repertoire sequencing. A first-round RT-PCR used HTBI primers with the Qiagen OneStep RT-PCR kit, followed by a second-round multiplex PCR, size selection and purification. The libraries underwent paired-end sequencing with 100 bp reads on an Illumina HiSeq2000. The authors' pipeline ran thus. SOAPnuke was used for read processing, and reads with adapters, uncalled bases, a mean Phred below 15, or no exact constant-primer or identifier match were discarded. COPE v1.2.5 was used to merge the high-quality paired reads. Clonotypes were defined as unique nucleotide sequences and were aligned to IMGT TRB V, D and J references using MiTCR v1.1. The analysis was limited to V-J combinations with a frequency above 0.0001, which together covered approximately 99% of the repertoires. For each V-J combination, a TCR clonal expansion and chaos score was defined as the ratio of F50 clonal expansion to chaos observed in the TCRdist matrix. Welch's t-statistics and random forest were used to narrow the features down to around 13 V-J combinations, which were then fed into a naive Bayes classifier. Thyroid-blood repertoire similarity was quantified with the Morisita-Horn index. The public reads were reanalyzed by TCRdb: fastp trimming at Q25, MiXCR alignment, in-frame beta chains only. Every CDR3 protein is listed once, alongside the most common genes and DNA of its rows. These V and J calls originate from TCRdb's pipeline instead of the authors' own analysis. The sample table lists about 740,000 distinct CDR3 sequences, roughly two fifths of them with a count of one. Jointly, the top ten make up 44% of the sample.

Sequencing used peripheral blood. The chain employs TRBV7-8 and TRBJ1-2, with no confidently assigned D gene. The receptor was isolated from an adult man with Graves' ophthalmopathy. The base sequence is TGTGCCAGCAGCTTAGGAAACCCCCTTCGGGGCTACACCTTC. This yields the protein CASSLGNPLRGYTF. The reference TRBV7-8 and TRBJ1-2 proteins fill in what lies around the CDR3, so the full variable domain reads GAGVSQSPRYKVAKRGQDVALRCDPISGHVSLFWYQQALGQGPEFLTYFQNEAQLDKSGLPSDRFFAERPEGSVSTLKIQRTQQEDSAVYLCASSLGNPLRGYTFGSGTRLTVV.